This TCR beta chain was profiled in a study of blood T cell repertoires in COVID-19. Turning to the study itself: T cells, B-cell-depleted T cells, or PBMCs supplied cDNA or gDNA.

Study processing details: Estimated nucleated cell counts came from reference gene primer amplification. Assay used: immunoSEQ multiplex PCR; TCRdb lists only in-frame clones, some missing. Clone size and the V and J calls come from that table; the DNA yielded D and trimming. The sample has about 70,000 clones, about nine tenths seen once. V lost 0 bases to trimming and J lost 4 bases, with 9 bases between them. In germline, CDR1 is SGHAT, CDR2 FQNNGV. The CDR3 runs 14 residues. The chain has TRBV11-2 and TRBJ1-2; D not certain. The sequence was collected from a woman between 18 and 29 years old with acute or convalescent COVID-19. Specimen: peripheral blood. CDR3 nucleotide sequence: TGTGCCAGCAGCTTAGATCGGAACAGCTATGGCTACACCTTC. It is translated as CASSLDRNSYGYTF.